The source of this T cell receptor beta chain is a study of T cell repertoires in cytomegalovirus infection. Study summary: Indicated by public TCR beta signatures were CMV infection and matching HLA type.

This clonotype came up a few times. TCRdb ran MiXCR on the reads and lists one entry per CDR3 protein. The table includes fewer than 300,000 distinct CDR3 sequences, about a quarter detected once. The germline gives CDR1 SGHAT, CDR2 FQNNGV. This CDR3 has 16 amino acids. Germline trimming cut 0 bases from V and 4 bases from J; bases unmatched to any gene: 7. This sequence joins TRBV11-2 and TRBJ2-3; 7 bases are a match to TRBD2. The TCR was taken from a human donor in good health (CMV status not recorded). Some clones in this sample may be carry-over from other donors' samples. The sample consisted of PBMCs. The CDR3 region is CASSLDPGLGSDTQYF. The CDR3 nucleotides are TGTGCCAGCAGCTTAGATCCCGGACTAGGATCAGATACGCAGTATTTT.